The clone carrying this TCR beta chain is a singleton in its sample. Its antigen remains unidentified. Using immunoSEQ multiplex PCR, the repertoire was profiled, and TCRdb retains in-frame clones only, with some absent. The sample yields under 20,000 clones, 85% to 90% seen once. Germline V gene sequence: CDR1 MDHEN, CDR2 SYDVKM. V was clipped by 5 bases and J by 3 bases, with 16 bases between them. The CDR3 totals 15 residues. This sample was included in a study of OX40 agonist ivuxolimab in advanced cancers. On the study more broadly: Patients were infused with ivuxolimab every 2 weeks at 0.01 to 10 mg/kg. From about 20 to 80 years was the age range, with a mean of about 56 years, and 65% to 90% were male. General study findings and limits: At 0.1 to 3.0 mg/kg and by week 6, clonal expansion occurred in CD4+ and CD8+ blood T cells.

The clonotype originates from an adult with an advanced solid tumor such as melanoma, head and neck, liver or kidney cancer. The J gene is TRBJ2-5, the V gene TRBV28; tentatively, D is TRBD2 (6 bases). The sequenced sample was CD4+ or CD8+ T cells sorted from blood, obtained in a trial of the OX40 agonist ivuxolimab. The CDR3 loop is CASSAPGGEKETQYF. CDR3 DNA: TGTGCCAGCAGTGCTCCCGGGGGAGAGAAAGAGACCCAGTACTTC.